The 3 T cell receptor beta chains below all came from one sample that was sequenced in a study of cytomegalovirus exposure and HLA in healthy donors. In the PCR, 60 Vbeta and 13 Jbeta primers were used. The repertoire was sequenced with immunoSEQ multiplex PCR; TCRdb's copy has only in-frame clones and lacks some. The sample lists fewer than 200,000 clones, about four fifths occurring once. Material: PBMCs. All receptors derive from a woman in her 50s in good health and CMV-seronegative.

The V and J genes are TRBV23-1 and TRBJ2-7, with 7 bases fitting TRBD1. TRBV23-1 has ORF status, its function being uncertain. This CDR3 spans 15 amino acids. Trimming at V came to 8 bases and at J to 2 bases, leaving 12 bases not matched to a gene. The CDR3 here is CASGPGTASTYEQYF. The CDR3 coding sequence is TGCGCCAGCGGACCCGGGACAGCCTCCACCTACGAGCAGTACTTC.

The chain combines TRBV27 with TRBJ1-2; a weak D match, TRBD1 (6 bases). This CDR3 region has 14 residues. V lost 5 bases to trimming and J lost 2 bases, with 12 bases between them. The germline V gene has CDR1 MNHEY and CDR2 SMNVEV (reference sequence). CDR3 residues: CASSTNRENYGYTF. The CDR3 region has the DNA TGTGCCAGCAGTACTAACAGGGAAAACTATGGCTACACCTTC.

J is TRBJ1-1 and V is TRBV7-9, with unresolved D. Trimming removed 5 bases at V and 2 bases at J, with 15 bases between. In germline, CDR1 is SEHNR, CDR2 FQNEAQ (reference sequence). CDR3 size: 15 residues. CDR3 loop: CASSPRLSTNTEAFF. CDR3 nucleotides: TGTGCCAGCAGCCCAAGACTCAGTACAAACACTGAAGCTTTCTTT.